This T cell receptor beta chain is from a study of T cells in Graves' hyperthyroidism and ophthalmopathy. TCR beta CDR3 region amplification was performed from RNA transcripts. The TCR CDR3 was amplified in a first-round RT-PCR using the HTBI primer set. TCRdb analysed the multiplex PCR reads with MiXCR anew, one entry per CDR3 protein. Of about 840,000 distinct CDR3 sequences listed, roughly 40% are singletons. The CDR3 contains 14 residues. Germline V gene data show CDR1 as SGHVS and CDR2 as FQNEAQ. The study left out patients who had uncontrolled infection, other autoimmune disease, pregnancy or lactation. Whole-study findings and limits: It was a median 6.5 months before onset that the model predicted ophthalmopathy.

This clonotype appeared a single time. Its specificity is unknown. With a much larger clone just one base away, this may be a read error. Input material: blood. The receptor was isolated from a man between 18 and 29 years old with Graves' hyperthyroidism. The chain couples TRBV7-8 to TRBJ1-5; tentative D call: TRBD1 (5 bases). Written as DNA, the CDR3 is TGTGCCAGCAGCTTAGAGGCCGGGGGTCAGCTCCAGCATTTT. This sequence encodes CASSLEAGGQLQHF.